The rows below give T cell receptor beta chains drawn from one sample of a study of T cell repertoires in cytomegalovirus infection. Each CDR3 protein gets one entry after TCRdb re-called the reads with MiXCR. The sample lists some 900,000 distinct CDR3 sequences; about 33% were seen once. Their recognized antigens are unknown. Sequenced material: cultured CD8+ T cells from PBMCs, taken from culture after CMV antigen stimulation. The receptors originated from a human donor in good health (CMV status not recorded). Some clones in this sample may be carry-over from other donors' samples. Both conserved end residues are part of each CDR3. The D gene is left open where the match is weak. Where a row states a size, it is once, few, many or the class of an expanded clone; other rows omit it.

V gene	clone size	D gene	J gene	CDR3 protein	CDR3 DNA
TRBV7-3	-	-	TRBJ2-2	CASSSESGQGRVGTGELFF	TGTGCCAGCAGCTCCGAATCCGGGCAGGGGCGAGTAGGCACCGGGGAGCTGTTTTTT
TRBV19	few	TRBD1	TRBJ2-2	CASRSLDRDPTGELFF	TGTGCCAGTAGATCCCTCGACAGGGACCCCACCGGGGAGCTGTTTTTT
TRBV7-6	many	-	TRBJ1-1	CASSLGSGANTEAFF	TGTGCCAGCAGCTTAGGCTCAGGGGCGAACACTGAAGCTTTCTTT
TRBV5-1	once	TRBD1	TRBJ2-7	CASSPIRTGGYEQYF	TGCGCCAGCAGCCCGATCCGGACAGGGGGCTACGAGCAGTACTTC
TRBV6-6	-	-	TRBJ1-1	CASSYLAGTEAFF	TGTGCCAGCAGTTACTTGGCGGGGACTGAAGCTTTCTTT
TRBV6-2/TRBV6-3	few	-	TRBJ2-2	CASSFTPGPTGELFF	TGTGCCAGCAGTTTCACTCCGGGTCCGACCGGGGAGCTGTTTTTT
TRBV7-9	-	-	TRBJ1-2	CASSLFKEAYGYTF	TGTGCCAGCAGCTTATTTAAGGAGGCCTATGGCTACACCTTC
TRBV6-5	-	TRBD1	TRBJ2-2	CASSYSDREHTGELFF	TGTGCCAGCAGTTACTCGGACAGGGAGCACACCGGGGAGCTGTTTTTT
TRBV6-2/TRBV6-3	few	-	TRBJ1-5	CATGGLNSNQPQHF	TGTGCCACGGGAGGCCTAAATAGCAATCAGCCCCAGCATTTT
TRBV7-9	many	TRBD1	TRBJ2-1	CASSLGPTGGLPFNEQFF	TGTGCCAGCAGCTTAGGGCCGACAGGGGGCCTTCCTTTCAATGAGCAGTTCTTC
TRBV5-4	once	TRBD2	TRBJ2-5	CASSAGAQETQYF	TGTGCCAGCTCAGCGGGGGCTCAAGAGACCCAGTACTTC
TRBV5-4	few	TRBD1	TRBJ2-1	CASSFGQGHNEQFF	TGTGCCAGCAGCTTCGGACAGGGCCACAATGAGCAGTTCTTC
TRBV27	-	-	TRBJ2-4	CASLQDLNAKNIQYF	TGTGCCAGCCTGCAGGATCTCAATGCCAAAAACATTCAGTACTTC
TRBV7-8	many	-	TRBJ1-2	CASSLEGFYGYTF	TGTGCCAGCAGCTTAGAAGGGTTCTATGGCTACACCTTC
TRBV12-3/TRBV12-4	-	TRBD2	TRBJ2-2	CASSLSGITGELFF	TGTGCCAGCAGTTTAAGCGGGATCACCGGGGAGCTGTTTTTT
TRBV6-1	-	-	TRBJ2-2	CASSLFEVTGELFF	TGTGCCAGCAGTTTATTTGAGGTCACCGGGGAGCTGTTTTTT
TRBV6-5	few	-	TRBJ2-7	CASSYSGQGTPWSVEQYF	TGTGCCAGCAGTTACAGCGGGCAGGGGACCCCTTGGAGCGTCGAGCAGTACTTC
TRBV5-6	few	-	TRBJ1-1	CASQVNTEAFF	TGTGCCAGCCAGGTGAACACTGAAGCTTTCTTT
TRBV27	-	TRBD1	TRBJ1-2	CASSISGGGGYTF	TGTGCCAGCAGTATATCAGGGGGCGGAGGCTACACCTTC
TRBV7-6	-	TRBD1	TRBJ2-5	CASSLPRDSNQETQYF	TGTGCCAGCAGCTTACCCCGGGACAGCAACCAAGAGACCCAGTACTTC
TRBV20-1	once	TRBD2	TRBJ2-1	CSATPGAGVSYNEQFF	TGCAGTGCTACCCCGGGCGCGGGGGTCTCTTACAATGAGCAGTTCTTC
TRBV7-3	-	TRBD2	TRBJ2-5	CASSTGTSGGETQYF	TGTGCCAGCAGCACAGGGACTAGCGGGGGGGAGACCCAGTACTTC